The rows below give T cell receptor beta chains drawn from one sample of a study of blood T cell repertoires in COVID-19. TCRdb keeps only in-frame clones here, not all; method: immunoSEQ multiplex PCR. The data contain tens of thousands of clones, 75% to 85% of them singletons. The sample comprised peripheral blood. These receptors were obtained from a woman aged 70-85 years with acute or convalescent COVID-19. Both conserved end residues are part of each CDR3. Fields, in order: D gene, clone size, V gene, J gene, CDR3 DNA, CDR3 protein. D genes are given only for firm matches. For some rows the clone size is stated as once, few or many, or as a class when expanded; others skip it.

d_gene: .
abundance: .
v_gene: TRBV11-3
j_gene: TRBJ2-7
CDR3nt: TGTGCCAGCAGCTTTGGTTTAGAATCCTACGAGCAGTACTTC
CDR3aa: CASSFGLESYEQYF

d_gene: TRBD1
abundance: .
v_gene: TRBV5-3
j_gene: TRBJ1-1
CDR3nt: TGTGCCAGAAGACACGACAGGGTGAGAATGAACACTGAAGCTTTCTTT
CDR3aa: CARRHDRVRMNTEAFF

d_gene: TRBD2
abundance: .
v_gene: TRBV7-2
j_gene: TRBJ2-1
CDR3nt: TGTGCCAGCAGCTTAGGTAGCGGGGGGGACAATGAGCAGTTCTTC
CDR3aa: CASSLGSGGDNEQFF

d_gene: .
abundance: .
v_gene: TRBV3-1/TRBV3-2
j_gene: TRBJ2-1
CDR3nt: TGTGCCAGCAGCCTTGTCGCACAGGAGCAGTTCTTC
CDR3aa: CASSLVAQEQFF

d_gene: TRBD1
abundance: .
v_gene: TRBV29-1
j_gene: TRBJ2-5
CDR3nt: TGCAGCGTTGAGGGACAGACGAAGACCCAGTACTTC
CDR3aa: CSVEGQTKTQYF

d_gene: .
abundance: .
v_gene: TRBV19
j_gene: TRBJ1-5
CDR3nt: TGTGCCAGTAGGGTGCGAGGGGGAGAGAGCAATCAGCCCCAGCATTTT
CDR3aa: CASRVRGGESNQPQHF

d_gene: .
abundance: .
v_gene: TRBV27
j_gene: TRBJ1-4
CDR3nt: TGTGCCAGCAGTTTGTCTACCCGGGGTGAAAAACTGTTTTTT
CDR3aa: CASSLSTRGEKLFF

d_gene: .
abundance: .
v_gene: TRBV14
j_gene: TRBJ1-2
CDR3nt: TGTGCCAGCAGCCCCAGACTTGGGTATGGCTACACCTTC
CDR3aa: CASSPRLGYGYTF

d_gene: .
abundance: .
v_gene: TRBV14
j_gene: TRBJ1-1
CDR3nt: TGTGCCAGCAGCGATTGGACAAACACTGAAGCTTTCTTT
CDR3aa: CASSDWTNTEAFF

d_gene: TRBD1
abundance: .
v_gene: TRBV7-2
j_gene: TRBJ1-3
CDR3nt: TGTGCCAGCAGCTCAGACCAAACAGGGGCTGGAAACACCATATATTTT
CDR3aa: CASSSDQTGAGNTIYF

d_gene: .
abundance: .
v_gene: TRBV12-5
j_gene: TRBJ1-3
CDR3nt: TGTGCTAGTGGTTTGGACTATTCCGTGAGCTCTGGAAACACCATATATTTT
CDR3aa: CASGLDYSVSSGNTIYF

d_gene: TRBD1
abundance: .
v_gene: TRBV27
j_gene: TRBJ2-6
CDR3nt: TGTGCCAGCAGTTTATGGGGGACAGGCAGCTCTGGGGCCAACGTCCTGACTTTC
CDR3aa: CASSLWGTGSSGANVLTF

d_gene: .
abundance: .
v_gene: TRBV2
j_gene: TRBJ1-2
CDR3nt: TGTGCCAGCAGGGTAGGAGGTGATGACTACACCTTC
CDR3aa: CASRVGGDDYTF

d_gene: TRBD2
abundance: once
v_gene: TRBV6-5
j_gene: TRBJ2-2
CDR3nt: TGTGCCAGCAGCAACAGCGGGGGAACCGGGGAGCTGTTTTTT
CDR3aa: CASSNSGGTGELFF

d_gene: TRBD1
abundance: .
v_gene: TRBV7-9
j_gene: TRBJ2-2
CDR3nt: TGTGCCAGCAGCCTCGTTCCGCCCGGGGACAGAGGCTCGAGGGAGCTGTTTTTT
CDR3aa: CASSLVPPGDRGSRELFF

d_gene: TRBD1
abundance: .
v_gene: TRBV13
j_gene: TRBJ2-7
CDR3nt: TGTGCCAGCAGCCAGGGACAGGGAAGAACCTACGAGCAGTACTTC
CDR3aa: CASSQGQGRTYEQYF

d_gene: .
abundance: .
v_gene: TRBV7-3
j_gene: TRBJ2-1
CDR3nt: TGTGCCAGCAGCACCTCTAGATACAATGAGCAGTTCTTC
CDR3aa: CASSTSRYNEQFF

d_gene: .
abundance: few
v_gene: TRBV7-3
j_gene: TRBJ1-1
CDR3nt: TGTGCCAGCAGCCCATCGGGGCGGGGGATATGGACTGAAGCTTTCTTT
CDR3aa: CASSPSGRGIWTEAFF

d_gene: TRBD1
abundance: .
v_gene: TRBV4-1
j_gene: TRBJ1-2
CDR3nt: TGCGCCAGCAGCCAGACGGGACAGCATAGTAACTATGGCTACACCTTC
CDR3aa: CASSQTGQHSNYGYTF

d_gene: TRBD1
abundance: .
v_gene: TRBV5-1
j_gene: TRBJ2-7
CDR3nt: TGCGCCAGCAGCTCGTACGGGACAGGGGGTTACTACGAGCAGTACTTC
CDR3aa: CASSSYGTGGYYEQYF

d_gene: .
abundance: .
v_gene: TRBV9
j_gene: TRBJ2-2
CDR3nt: TGTGCCAGCAGCGTAGAATCCCAGGGCGCGAACACCGGGGAGCTGTTTTTT
CDR3aa: CASSVESQGANTGELFF

d_gene: TRBD2
abundance: .
v_gene: TRBV7-2
j_gene: TRBJ2-7
CDR3nt: TGTGCCAGCAGCCCATTAGCGGGGGGCGGCTACGAGCAGTACTTC
CDR3aa: CASSPLAGGGYEQYF

d_gene: TRBD2
abundance: .
v_gene: TRBV2
j_gene: TRBJ2-5
CDR3nt: TGTGCCAGCAGTGTAGGAATTGCCGGGAGGGCAGTCCAAGAGACCCAGTACTTC
CDR3aa: CASSVGIAGRAVQETQYF

d_gene: .
abundance: .
v_gene: TRBV21-1
j_gene: TRBJ1-1
CDR3nt: TGTGCCAGCAGCAAATACTCGACAGGGGGCGAGAACACTGAAGCTTTCTTT
CDR3aa: CASSKYSTGGENTEAFF

d_gene: TRBD1
abundance: .
v_gene: TRBV5-4
j_gene: TRBJ2-7
CDR3nt: TGTGCCAGCAGCTTGGCGGACAGGGCGTACTCCTACGAGCAGTACTTC
CDR3aa: CASSLADRAYSYEQYF

d_gene: TRBD1
abundance: .
v_gene: TRBV6-1
j_gene: TRBJ2-4
CDR3nt: TGTGCCAGCAGTGAGCAGCCGGGACAGGGTACCAAAAACATTCAGTACTTC
CDR3aa: CASSEQPGQGTKNIQYF

d_gene: TRBD1
abundance: few
v_gene: TRBV13
j_gene: TRBJ1-3
CDR3nt: TGTGCCAGCAGCTTATTGGGACAGGGGGCCGGAAACACCATATATTTT
CDR3aa: CASSLLGQGAGNTIYF

d_gene: .
abundance: once
v_gene: TRBV27
j_gene: TRBJ1-6
CDR3nt: TGTGCCAGCAGTTTAGGGGGCCTTTATAATTCACCCCTCCACTTT
CDR3aa: CASSLGGLYNSPLHF

d_gene: .
abundance: .
v_gene: TRBV6-5
j_gene: TRBJ2-7
CDR3nt: TGTGCCAGCAGTTACTACGGGGGGCGATACGAGCAGTACTTC
CDR3aa: CASSYYGGRYEQYF

d_gene: .
abundance: .
v_gene: TRBV24-1
j_gene: TRBJ1-1
CDR3nt: TGTGCCACCAGTGAGGTCGGGAACACTGAAGCTTTCTTT
CDR3aa: CATSEVGNTEAFF

d_gene: TRBD2
abundance: .
v_gene: TRBV5-1
j_gene: TRBJ2-3
CDR3nt: TGCGCCAGCAGCTTGGAAGATAGCGGGGGTGCCACAGATACGCAGTATTTT
CDR3aa: CASSLEDSGGATDTQYF

d_gene: .
abundance: .
v_gene: TRBV2
j_gene: TRBJ1-5
CDR3nt: TGTGCCAGCACGAACGGGGACAATCAGCCCCAGCATTTT
CDR3aa: CASTNGDNQPQHF